Following are 29 T cell receptor beta chains from one sample sequenced in a study of blood T cells in healthy people across ages. Then a second PCR, running roughly 7 to 11 cycles, was carried out with a sample-barcoded 5' primer and a J-beta primer mix. TCRdb recomputed calls from the 5' RACE reads with MiXCR, one row per CDR3 protein. The repertoire holds around 710,000 distinct CDR3 sequences, with about 42% as singletons. The sequenced sample was blood. These receptors were taken from a woman aged 60-75 years in good health.

There are a few counts of this clonotype. V and J are TRBV10-3 and TRBJ2-3; 10 nucleotides agree with TRBD1. The CDR3 covers 17 residues. From germline, CDR1 is ENHRY and CDR2 SYGVKD. The junction had 9 bases not matched to a gene; V was cut back by 4 bases and J by 2 bases. The CDR3 protein is CAISGDRGGSSTDTQYF. For the CDR3, the DNA is TGTGCCATCAGTGGGGACAGGGGTGGGTCCTCCACAGATACGCAGTATTTT.

This clonotype was picked up a small number of times. One junction end does not reproduce the germline sequence, and a read error may be involved. V gene TRBV7-7 combines with J gene TRBJ2-5, with a weak D call TRBD2 (6 bases). CDR3 length: 15 residues. Germline loops: CDR1 SSHAT, CDR2 FNYEAQ (reference sequence). DNA for the CDR3: TGTGCTAGCAGCTTAGGGTCTGGCGGGAATTATGAGCAGTACTTC. Translating it yields CASSLGSGGNYEQYF.

The chain joins TRBV4-3 to TRBJ1-2; D not resolved. The CDR3 covers 13 residues. Germline CDR1 and CDR2: LGHNA and YSLEER. V lost 1 base, J lost 8 bases, and 11 bases lay in between. CDR3 loop: CASSQGAGRGYTF. CDR3 coding DNA: TGCGCCAGCAGCCAAGGAGCGGGGAGAGGCTACACCTTC.

This clonotype was recorded once. The rearrangement links TRBV6-1 to TRBJ1-1; D is unclear. Germline loops: CDR1 MNHNS, CDR2 SASEGT. The ends were cut back, 7 bases at V and 1 base at J, with 10 bases in the middle. The CDR3 consists of 13 residues. CDR3 in DNA: TGTGCCAGCACCCTGACTGAGAACACTGAAGCTTTCTTT. Amino acids: CASTLTENTEAFF.

In this sample, this clonotype turned up once. A much larger clone differs from this one at a single base, so this may be a read error. The V call is TRBV3-1, the J call TRBJ2-1; tentative D call: TRBD2 (6 bases). The CDR3 is made up of 14 amino acids. With 5 bases removed from V and 10 bases from J, the gap between germline ends came to 18 bases. The germline CDR1 and CDR2 sequences are LGHDT and YNNKEL (reference sequence). CDR3 sequence reads: CASSARLETYEQFF. As DNA, the CDR3 is TGTGCCAGCAGCGCCCGACTAGAGACCTACGAGCAGTTCTTC.

On this clonotype: A much larger clone lies a single base off, so this may be a read error. CDR3 in amino acids: CASSQNLGVHNEQFF. The CDR3 coding sequence is TGCGCCAGCAGCCAAAATCTGGGGGTCCACAATGAGCAGTTCTTC. The chain couples TRBV4-3 to TRBJ2-1; D may correspond to TRBD1 or TRBD2 (5 bases each). CDR3 size: 15 residues. Germline V gene data show CDR1 as LGHNA and CDR2 as YSLEER. Deletions cut 2 bases from V and 5 bases from J, with 13 bases between.

V usage is TRBV4-3 and J usage is TRBJ1-2, with 8 bases lining up with TRBD1. The CDR3 contains 14 residues. V dropped 1 base and J dropped 4; count of bases not matched to a gene: 2. Germline lookup yields CDR1 LGHNA and CDR2 YSLEER. CDR3 loop: CASSQGQGSYGYTF. CDR3 nucleotide sequence: TGCGCCAGCAGCCAAGGACAGGGGTCCTATGGCTACACCTTC.

This clonotype has a single count. V gene TRBV10-3 combines with J gene TRBJ2-3, with 11 positions matching TRBD2. CDR1 is ENHRY, CDR2 SYGVKD, per germline. The CDR3 is 18 amino acids. Trimming cost V 2 bases and J 0 bases; bases outside gene matches: 7. CDR3 bases: TGTGCCATCAGTGAGAGACTAGCGGGGAAACCTAGCACAGATACGCAGTATTTT. It translates to CAISERLAGKPSTDTQYF.

The chain is built from TRBV18 and TRBJ1-4, with D perhaps matching TRBD1 (6 bases). The CDR3 is 15 residues long. V was clipped by 0 bases and J by 7 bases, with 12 bases between them. Germline assignment: CDR1 KGHSH and CDR2 LQKENI. DNA of the CDR3: TGTGCCAGCTCACCACCGAAGGGGGGCGGTGAAAAACTGTTTTTT. Its translation: CASSPPKGGGEKLFF.

This chain connects TRBV7-3 to TRBJ2-1; 9 bases align to TRBD2. V lost 3 bases and J lost 2; bases outside the gene matches: 2. In germline, CDR1 is SGHTA, CDR2 FQGTGA. The CDR3 is 15 residues long. CDR3 nucleotide sequence: TGTGCCAGCAGCTTTAGCGGGAGTCCCTACAATGAGCAGTTCTTC. Residues: CASSFSGSPYNEQFF.

The rearrangement joins TRBV5-1 to TRBJ2-7; the match to TRBD2 covers 13 bases. V was pared by 4 bases and J by 2 bases, with 6 bases of the junction left unmatched. The germline V gene has CDR1 SGHRS and CDR2 YFSETQ. The CDR3 covers 16 residues. CDR3: CASSPRLAGGTYEQYF. The CDR3 DNA is TGCGCCAGCAGCCCGAGACTAGCGGGAGGCACCTACGAGCAGTACTTC.

Points on this clonotype: The junction departs from germline at one end; a sequencing error may be responsible. The chain is built from TRBV29-1 and TRBJ1-2; D not resolved. CDR3 length equals 14 residues. Germline CDR1 reads SQVTM; CDR2 reads ANQGSEA. The CDR3 coding sequence is TGCAGCGTTGAAGATGGGCCGGGGAACTATGGCTGCACCTTC. Protein product: CSVEDGPGNYGCTF.

CDR3 DNA sequence: TGCGCCAGCAGCGTGGAGGGACAGCCGGGTGGCGAGCAGTACTTC. Protein: CASSVEGQPGGEQYF. The chain carries TRBV5-1 and TRBJ2-7; D perhaps matches TRBD1 (7 bases). The CDR3 covers 15 residues. V lost 4 bases to trimming and J lost 6 bases, with 20 bases between them. Germline CDR1 SGHRS, CDR2 YFSETQ.

This chain joins TRBV6-2 or TRBV6-3 and TRBJ1-5; D possibly corresponds to TRBD1 (6 bases). Per germline, CDR1 MNHEY and CDR2 SVGEGT. The CDR3 is 18 amino acids. Deletions cut 2 bases from V and 2 bases from J, with 19 bases between. CDR3 sequence (DNA): TGTGCCAGCAGTTACCCGGGGACATCCTCACGGGGCAATCAGCCCCAGCATTTT. Its translation: CASSYPGTSSRGNQPQHF.

V is TRBV4-2 and J is TRBJ2-6; no clear D gene. The CDR3 length is 16 residues. V was clipped by 0 bases and J by 1 base, with 7 bases between them. The germline gives CDR1 LGHNA, CDR2 YNFKEQ. The CDR3 DNA reads TGTGCCAGCAGCCAAGACTTCAGTTCTGGGGCCAACGTCCTGACTTTC. Translated: CASSQDFSSGANVLTF.

The rearrangement uses TRBV7-2 and TRBJ1-2; D unresolved. Between the trimmed V and J ends, which lost 4 bases and 8 bases, there was a span of 14 bases. Germline CDR1 SGHTA, CDR2 FQGNSA. This CDR3 spans 13 amino acids. As DNA, the CDR3 is TGTGCCAGCAGCTCCGATGTAGGGCAAGGCTACACCTTC. Translated, it gives CASSSDVGQGYTF.

The rearrangement joins TRBV7-8 to TRBJ2-3; D gene unclear. V was clipped by 6 bases and J by 6 bases, with 16 bases between them. Germline assignment: CDR1 SGHVS and CDR2 FQNEAQ. This CDR3 comprises 14 residues. As DNA, the CDR3 is TGTGCCAGCAGACTACTACCCGGCGGTGATACGCAGTATTTT. Protein: CASRLLPGGDTQYF.

This clonotype was picked up one time. This chain connects TRBV21-1 to TRBJ2-4; the D call of TRBD2 is as the table states it, not checked on the DNA. The J call may be mistaken, given a closer DNA end match to TRBJ2-7. TRBV21-1 is noted as a pseudogene. The CDR3 runs 15 residues. The CDR3 DNA reads TGTACCAGCAGCCGGGGACTAGCGGCATCCTACGAGCAGTACTTC. It encodes CTSSRGLAASYEQYF.

This clonotype was recorded at least ten times. The CDR3 region has the DNA TGTGCCATCAGTGACCCCGGGACAGGGGGCGGTTCGTACACCTTC. It is translated as CAISDPGTGGGSYTF. The chain has TRBV10-3 and TRBJ1-2; 12 nucleotides line up with TRBD1. CDR1 and CDR2 from the germline V gene are ENHRY and SYGVKD. V shed 3 bases, J shed 11 bases, and the junction held 10 bases outside the gene matches. This CDR3 spans 15 amino acids.

The chain has TRBV12-3 or TRBV12-4 and TRBJ2-1, with D possibly matching TRBD2 (6 bases). This CDR3 is 13 amino acids long. Trimming shortened V by 11 bases and J by 7 bases, and 18 bases separated the two germline ends. CDR3 protein: CAASNGGRNEQFF. The CDR3 nucleotides read TGTGCCGCTAGCAATGGGGGGAGGAATGAGCAGTTCTTC.

This clonotype was counted between two and nine times. V gene TRBV12-3 or TRBV12-4 combines with J gene TRBJ2-5, with 16 positions matching TRBD2. V dropped 7 bases and J dropped 11; count of bases not matched to a gene: 16. The CDR3 loop spans 17 amino acids. DNA of the CDR3: TGTGCCAGCACGGGGACTAGCGGGAGGGGGAGCTACAATGAGCAGTACTTC. It yields the protein CASTGTSGRGSYNEQYF.

Many counts were recorded for this clonotype. The CDR3 coding sequence is TGCAGCGTTATTGGGACCGCGAGGTATATGAGTGGCTACACCTTC. Its protein product is CSVIGTARYMSGYTF. The chain recombines TRBV29-1 with TRBJ1-2; the D gene is possibly TRBD1 (5 bases). V was cut by 5 bases and J by 7 bases, with 23 bases left in between. Germline assignment: CDR1 SQVTM and CDR2 ANQGSEA. This CDR3 spans 15 amino acids.

A few counts support this clonotype. This chain uses TRBV20-1 with TRBJ2-3; tentative D call: TRBD1 (5 bases). Germline CDR1 is DFQATT and CDR2 is SNEGSKA (reference sequence). The CDR3 has 12 residues. V lost 5 bases and J 3 bases, leaving 9 bases between the germline ends. The CDR3 nucleotides read TGCAGTGCTCCAGGGCTTACAGATACGCAGTATTTT. It yields the protein CSAPGLTDTQYF.

CDR3 DNA: TGTGCCACCAGCAGAGATCCCCAGCAGCAAGAGACCCAGTACTTC. Amino acid sequence: CATSRDPQQQETQYF. J is TRBJ2-5 and V is TRBV15; D is unresolved. Germline assignment: CDR1 LNHNV and CDR2 YYDKDF (reference sequence). This CDR3 comprises 15 residues. V lost 0 bases and J lost 2, with 10 bases in between.

The genes are TRBV6-5 and TRBJ1-1; no clear D gene. This CDR3 region has 13 residues. Per germline, CDR1 MNHEY and CDR2 SVGAGI. The V end was cut by 4 bases, the J end by 3 bases, with 9 bases between. CDR3: CASSFDGDTEAFF. For the CDR3, the DNA is TGTGCCAGCAGTTTCGACGGGGACACTGAAGCTTTCTTT.

Written as DNA, the CDR3 is TGTGCCAGTGCTTGGGAGAAAAACATTCAGTACTTC. Translated, it gives CASAWEKNIQYF. This chain links TRBV19 with TRBJ2-4; weak D call: TRBD2 (5 bases). Germline loops: CDR1 LNHDA, CDR2 SQIVND (reference sequence). The CDR3 covers 12 residues. V lost 8 bases and J lost 4, with 9 bases in between.

This sequence joins TRBV13 and TRBJ2-4; D gene unclear. The end of the DNA is better explained by TRBJ2-7, so the J call may be wrong. The CDR3 is made up of 12 amino acids. Germline V gene lookup returns CDR1 PRHDT and CDR2 FYEKMQ (reference sequence). The CDR3: CASSSRPHEQYF. The CDR3 region has the DNA TGTGCCAGCAGCTCCCGTCCCCACGAGCAGTACTTC.

The chain uses TRBV6-5 and TRBJ2-5; possibly TRBD1 for D (6 bases). The length of the CDR3 is 15 residues. The germline V gene encodes CDR1 MNHEY and CDR2 SVGAGI. V lost 5 bases, J lost 0 bases, and 13 bases lay in between. This CDR3 reads CASSPRTDYQETQYF. As DNA, the CDR3 is TGTGCCAGCAGTCCTCGGACAGACTACCAAGAGACCCAGTACTTC.

V is TRBV2 and J is TRBJ2-5; TRBD2 agrees at 8 bases. The CDR3 runs to 14 residues. Trimming cost V 8 bases and J 2 bases; bases outside gene matches: 7. Germline values: CDR1 SNHLY, CDR2 FYNNEI. CDR3 region: CASRGGRAQETQYF. CDR3 sequence (DNA): TGTGCCAGCCGGGGGGGGCGGGCACAAGAGACCCAGTACTTC.